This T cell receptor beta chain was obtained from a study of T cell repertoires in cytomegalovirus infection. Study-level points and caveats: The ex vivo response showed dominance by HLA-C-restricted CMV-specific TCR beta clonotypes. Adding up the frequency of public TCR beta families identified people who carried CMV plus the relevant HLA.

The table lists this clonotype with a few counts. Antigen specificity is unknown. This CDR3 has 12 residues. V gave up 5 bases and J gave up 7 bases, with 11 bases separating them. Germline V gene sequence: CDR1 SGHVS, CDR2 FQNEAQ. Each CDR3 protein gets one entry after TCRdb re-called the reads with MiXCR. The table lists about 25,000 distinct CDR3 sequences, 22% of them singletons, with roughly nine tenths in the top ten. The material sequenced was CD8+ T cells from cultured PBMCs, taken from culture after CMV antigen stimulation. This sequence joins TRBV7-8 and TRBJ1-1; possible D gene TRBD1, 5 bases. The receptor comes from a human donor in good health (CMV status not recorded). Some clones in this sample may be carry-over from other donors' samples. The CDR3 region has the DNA TGTGCCAGCAGCCTCTGGAGGGGTGAAGCTTTCTTT. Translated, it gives CASSLWRGEAFF.